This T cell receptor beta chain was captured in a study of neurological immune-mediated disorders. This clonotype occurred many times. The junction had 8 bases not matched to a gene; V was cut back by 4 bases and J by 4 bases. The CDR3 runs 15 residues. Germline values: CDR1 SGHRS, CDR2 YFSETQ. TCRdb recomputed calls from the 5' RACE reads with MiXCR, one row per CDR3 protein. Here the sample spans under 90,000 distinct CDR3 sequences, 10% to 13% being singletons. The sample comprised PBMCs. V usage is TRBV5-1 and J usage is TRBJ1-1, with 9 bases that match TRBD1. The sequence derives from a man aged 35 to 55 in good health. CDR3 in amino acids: CASSPVGDRVTEAFF. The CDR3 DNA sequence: TGCGCCAGCAGCCCTGTTGGGGACAGGGTCACTGAAGCTTTCTTT. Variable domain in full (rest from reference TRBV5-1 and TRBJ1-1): KAGVTQTPRYLIKTRGQQVTLSCSPISGHRSVSWYQQTPGQGLQFLFEYFSETQRNKGNFPGRFSGRQFSNSRSEMNVSTLELGDSALYLCASSPVGDRVTEAFFGQGTRLTVV.